These 13 T cell receptor beta chains were sequenced from one sample in a study of T cell responses to AZD1222 COVID-19 vaccine. Profiling relied on immunoSEQ multiplex PCR, and the TCRdb table lists in-frame clones only, not all of them. The table lists 100,000 to 150,000 clones, approximately 90% of them singletons. The sample in question was peripheral blood, obtained on day 0 of AZD1222 vaccination. The origin of the receptors is an adult in good health.

This sequence joins TRBV6-2 or TRBV6-3 and TRBJ2-1; 10 bases fit TRBD2. Germline V gene lookup returns CDR1 MNHEY and CDR2 SVGEGT. V lost 5 bases and J lost 4; bases outside the gene matches: 14. The CDR3 is made up of 18 amino acids. The CDR3 DNA is TGTGCCAGCAGTCTTCTGACAGCGGGGGGGCGTGGGTACAATGAGCAGTTCTTC. Translated, it gives CASSLLTAGGRGYNEQFF.

With respect to this clone: Because the CDR3's place on the DNA is in doubt, the DNA is left out and the CDR3 is given as listed by TCRdb. This chain connects TRBV5-1 to TRBJ2-2. Inclusive of both ends, the CDR3 amounts to 17 amino acids. Germline lookup yields CDR1 SGHRS and CDR2 YFSETQ. This chain's CDR3 is CASSLGSGRAGTGELFF.

The chain employs TRBV24-1 and TRBJ2-7; D not certain. Deletions cut 3 bases from V and 8 bases from J, with 7 bases between. The CDR3 spans 11 residues. Germline V gives CDR1 KGHDR, CDR2 SFDVKD. CDR3: CATSDQVKQYF. For the CDR3, the DNA is TGTGCCACCAGTGATCAGGTAAAGCAGTACTTC.

This clone appeared a single time. The chain couples TRBV6-5 to TRBJ1-1; possible D gene TRBD1, 5 bases. This CDR3 is 14 amino acids long. CDR1 MNHEY and CDR2 SVGAGI come from the germline V gene. V was pared by 6 bases and J by 2 bases, with 13 bases between. This CDR3 reads CASRGWDGNTEAFF. The CDR3 region has the DNA TGTGCCAGCAGAGGATGGGACGGAAACACTGAAGCTTTCTTT.

This clone was observed a single time. The chain carries TRBV2 and TRBJ2-1; D not resolved. V was clipped by 4 bases and J by 10 bases, with 14 bases between them. This CDR3 region has 13 residues. The germline CDR1 and CDR2 sequences are SNHLY and FYNNEI. The CDR3 here is CASSVDGVTEQFF. DNA of the CDR3: TGTGCCAGCAGTGTGGACGGAGTAACGGAGCAGTTCTTC.

The chain recombines TRBV7-9 with TRBJ1-4, with no clear D. CDR3 size: 13 residues. Germline V gene data show CDR1 as SEHNR and CDR2 as FQNEAQ (reference sequence). Trimming shortened V by 1 base and J by 8 bases, and 8 bases separated the two germline ends. This CDR3 is CASSLVGGEKLFF. The DNA for the CDR3 is TGTGCCAGCAGCTTAGTGGGAGGCGAAAAACTGTTTTTT.

The V call is TRBV6-6, the J call TRBJ1-6; a weak D match, TRBD1 (5 bases). This CDR3 has 15 residues. Trimming removed 7 bases at V and 1 base at J, with 11 bases between. The germline gives CDR1 MNHNY, CDR2 SVGAGI (reference sequence). In DNA, the CDR3 is TGTGCCAGCAACTCAGGGAGTTCCTATAATTCACCCCTCCACTTT. Protein sequence: CASNSGSSYNSPLHF.

This chain links TRBV5-4 with TRBJ2-3; possible D gene TRBD1, 5 bases. This CDR3 contains 14 residues. The V and J ends lost 0 bases and 2 bases respectively, with 7 bases between them. CDR1 is SGHNT and CDR2 is YYREEE in the germline V gene (reference sequence). The CDR3 spells CASSLEGLTDTQYF. The CDR3 DNA sequence: TGTGCCAGCAGCTTGGAGGGGCTCACAGATACGCAGTATTTT.

The chain joins TRBV7-3 to TRBJ1-1, with D unresolved. Germline V gives CDR1 SGHTA, CDR2 FQGTGA. Trimming stripped 5 bases from V and 4 bases from J, with 11 bases between. This CDR3 comprises 13 residues. The CDR3 is CASSLIGGTEAFF. CDR3 sequence (DNA): TGTGCCAGCAGCCTAATCGGTGGCACTGAAGCTTTCTTT.

V is TRBV5-4 and J is TRBJ1-1, with 7 bases that match TRBD1. CDR3 size: 15 residues. Trimming at V came to 4 bases and at J to 0 bases, leaving 6 bases not matched to a gene. CDR1 and CDR2 (germline): SGHNT, YYREEE (reference sequence). The CDR3 coding sequence is TGTGCCAGCAGCGCAAGACAGGGTATGAACACTGAAGCTTTCTTT. This gives the protein CASSARQGMNTEAFF.

The CDR3 nucleotides read TGTGCCAGCAGTGAAATTCAGTGGGGGGGCACAGATACGCAGTATTTT. It translates to CASSEIQWGGTDTQYF. J is TRBJ2-3 and V is TRBV2; possible D gene TRBD2, 6 bases. The CDR3 consists of 16 residues. CDR1 is SNHLY and CDR2 is FYNNEI in the germline V gene. V lost 2 bases and J 1 base, leaving 13 bases between the germline ends.

This sequence joins TRBV6-1 and TRBJ2-3; 14 nucleotides match TRBD2. The V gene end was trimmed by 3 bases and the J gene end by 3 bases; junction bases not matched to a gene: 2. Germline CDR1 reads MNHNS; CDR2 reads SASEGT. This CDR3 is built from 16 residues. The CDR3 region has the DNA TGTGCCAGCAGTGAGACTAGCGGGGGGGGGACAGATACGCAGTATTTT. Residues: CASSETSGGGTDTQYF.

In DNA form, the CDR3 reads TGTGCCAGCTCACCGATAAGAGTTCCGTCCTCCTACGAGCAGTACTTC. This codes for CASSPIRVPSSYEQYF. The chain employs TRBV18 and TRBJ2-7; D unresolved. CDR3 length: 16 amino acids. Germline loops: CDR1 KGHSH, CDR2 LQKENI. The V end was cut by 3 bases, the J end by 0 bases, with 15 bases between.